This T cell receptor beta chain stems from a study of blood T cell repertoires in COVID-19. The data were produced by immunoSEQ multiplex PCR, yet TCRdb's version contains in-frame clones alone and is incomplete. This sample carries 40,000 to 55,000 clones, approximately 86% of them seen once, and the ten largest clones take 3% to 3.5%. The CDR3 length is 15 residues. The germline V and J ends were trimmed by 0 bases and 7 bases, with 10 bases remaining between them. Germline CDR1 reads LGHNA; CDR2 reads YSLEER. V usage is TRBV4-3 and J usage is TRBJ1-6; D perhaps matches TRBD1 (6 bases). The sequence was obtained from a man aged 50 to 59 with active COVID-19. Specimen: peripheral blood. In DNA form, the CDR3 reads TGCGCCAGCAGCCAAGACGGACAGACCAATTCACCCCTCCACTTT. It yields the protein CASSQDGQTNSPLHF.